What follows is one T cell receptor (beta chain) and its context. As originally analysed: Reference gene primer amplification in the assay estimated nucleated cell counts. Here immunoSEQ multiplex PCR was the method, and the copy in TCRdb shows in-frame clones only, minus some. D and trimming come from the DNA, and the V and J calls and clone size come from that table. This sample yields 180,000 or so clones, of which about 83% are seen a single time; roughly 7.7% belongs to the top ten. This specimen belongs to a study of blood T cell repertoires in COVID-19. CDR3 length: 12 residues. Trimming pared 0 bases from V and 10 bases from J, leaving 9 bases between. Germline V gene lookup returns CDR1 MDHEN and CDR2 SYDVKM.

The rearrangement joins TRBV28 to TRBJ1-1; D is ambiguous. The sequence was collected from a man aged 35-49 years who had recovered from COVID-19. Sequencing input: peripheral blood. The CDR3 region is CASSLWGSSAFF. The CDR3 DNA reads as TGTGCCAGCAGTTTATGGGGGAGCTCAGCTTTCTTT.